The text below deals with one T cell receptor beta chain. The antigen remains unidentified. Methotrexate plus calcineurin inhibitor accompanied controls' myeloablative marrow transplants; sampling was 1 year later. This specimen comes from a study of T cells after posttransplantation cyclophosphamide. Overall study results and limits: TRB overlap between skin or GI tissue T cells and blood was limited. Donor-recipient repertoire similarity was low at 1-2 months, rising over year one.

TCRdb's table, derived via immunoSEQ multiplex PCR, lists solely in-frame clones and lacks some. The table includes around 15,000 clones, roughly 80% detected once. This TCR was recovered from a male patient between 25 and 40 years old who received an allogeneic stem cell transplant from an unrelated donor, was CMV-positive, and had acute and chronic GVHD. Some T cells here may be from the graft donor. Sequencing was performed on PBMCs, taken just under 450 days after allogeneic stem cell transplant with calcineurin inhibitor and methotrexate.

The CDR3, as DNA: TGCGCCAGCAGCTCCCATGGGGGCGCCGACACCGGGGAGCTGTTTTTT. This sequence encodes CASSSHGGADTGELFF. The chain couples TRBV5-1 to TRBJ2-2; D might be TRBD1 (6 bases). Looked up from germline, CDR1 is SGHRS and CDR2 is YFSETQ. This CDR3 contains 16 residues. Trimming removed 3 bases from V and 3 bases from J, with 15 bases in between.